This T cell receptor beta chain was sequenced in a study of T cell responses to AZD1222 COVID-19 vaccine. General observations from the study: Nearly half of unique spike-specific TCRs reportedly avoided B.1.351 and B.1.1.7 mutated regions.

The germline V gene has CDR1 SNHLY and CDR2 FYNNEI. Trimming removed 6 bases from V and 4 bases from J, with 6 bases in between. CDR3 length: 12 amino acids. The study pooled second doses at about 4 or about 12 weeks. Method: immunoSEQ multiplex PCR; TCRdb's copy keeps in-frame clones and lacks some. The sample yields roughly 150,000 clones, roughly nine tenths seen once. To note about this clone: Antigen unknown.

The chain is built from TRBV2 and TRBJ2-2, with D perhaps TRBD1 (6 bases). The clonotype originates from an adult who received the AZD1222 COVID-19 vaccine. Material: peripheral blood, obtained 28 days after the second AZD1222 dose. In DNA, the CDR3 is TGTGCCAGCAGGACAGGCACCGGGGAGCTGTTTTTT. It is translated as CASRTGTGELFF.